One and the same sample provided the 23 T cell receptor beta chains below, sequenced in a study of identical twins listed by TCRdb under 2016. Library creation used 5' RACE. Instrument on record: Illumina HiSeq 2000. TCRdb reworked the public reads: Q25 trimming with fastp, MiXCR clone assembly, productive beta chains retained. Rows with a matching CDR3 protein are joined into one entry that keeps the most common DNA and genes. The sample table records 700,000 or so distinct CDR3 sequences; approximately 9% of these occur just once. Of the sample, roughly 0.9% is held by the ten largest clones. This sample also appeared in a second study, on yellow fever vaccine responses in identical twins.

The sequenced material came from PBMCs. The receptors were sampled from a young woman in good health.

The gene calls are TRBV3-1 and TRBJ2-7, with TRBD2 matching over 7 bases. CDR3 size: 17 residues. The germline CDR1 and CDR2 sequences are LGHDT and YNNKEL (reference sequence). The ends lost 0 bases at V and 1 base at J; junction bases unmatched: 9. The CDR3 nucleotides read TGTGCCAGCAGCCAAGACCGAAAGGGGAGGGATTCCTACGAGCAGTACTTC. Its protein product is CASSQDRKGRDSYEQYF.

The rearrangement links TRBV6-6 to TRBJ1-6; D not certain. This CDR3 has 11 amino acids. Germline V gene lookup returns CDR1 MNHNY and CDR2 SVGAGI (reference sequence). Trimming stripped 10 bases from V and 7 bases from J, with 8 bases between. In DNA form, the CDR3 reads TGTGCCACCAGGAGGAATTCACCCCTCCACTTT. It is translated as CATRRNSPLHF.

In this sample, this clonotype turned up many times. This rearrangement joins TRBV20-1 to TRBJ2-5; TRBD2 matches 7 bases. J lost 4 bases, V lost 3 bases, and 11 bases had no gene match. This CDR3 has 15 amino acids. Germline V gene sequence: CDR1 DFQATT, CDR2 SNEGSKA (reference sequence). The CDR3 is CSASGLREGAETQYF. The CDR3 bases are TGCAGTGCTAGCGGGCTTAGGGAGGGCGCAGAGACCCAGTACTTC.

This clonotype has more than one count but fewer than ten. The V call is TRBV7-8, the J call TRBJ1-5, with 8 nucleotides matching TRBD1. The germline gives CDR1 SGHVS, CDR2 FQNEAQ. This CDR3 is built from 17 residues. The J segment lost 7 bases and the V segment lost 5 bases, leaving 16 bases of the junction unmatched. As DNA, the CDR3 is TGTGCCAGCAGCGGATCCGTGAGAGGACAGGGAAGGCAGCCCCAGCATTTT. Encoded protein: CASSGSVRGQGRQPQHF.

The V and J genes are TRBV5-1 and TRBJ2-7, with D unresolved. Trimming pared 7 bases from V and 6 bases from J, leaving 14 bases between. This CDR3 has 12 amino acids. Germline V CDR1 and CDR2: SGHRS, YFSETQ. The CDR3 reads CASWRGSGEQYF. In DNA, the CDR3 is TGCGCCAGCTGGCGTGGGTCCGGCGAGCAGTACTTC. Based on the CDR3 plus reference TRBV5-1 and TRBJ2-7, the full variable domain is KAGVTQTPRYLIKTRGQQVTLSCSPISGHRSVSWYQQTPGQGLQFLFEYFSETQRNKGNFPGRFSGRQFSNSRSEMNVSTLELGDSALYLCASWRGSGEQYFGPGTRLTVT.

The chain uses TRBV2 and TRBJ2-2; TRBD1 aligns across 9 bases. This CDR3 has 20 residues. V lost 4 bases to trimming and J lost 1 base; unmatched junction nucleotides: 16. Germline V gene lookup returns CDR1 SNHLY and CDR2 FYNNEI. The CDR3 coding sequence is TGTGCCAGCAGTGTCTCCATCCACTACGACAGGGGGAGGAACACCGGGGAGCTGTTTTTT. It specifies CASSVSIHYDRGRNTGELFF.

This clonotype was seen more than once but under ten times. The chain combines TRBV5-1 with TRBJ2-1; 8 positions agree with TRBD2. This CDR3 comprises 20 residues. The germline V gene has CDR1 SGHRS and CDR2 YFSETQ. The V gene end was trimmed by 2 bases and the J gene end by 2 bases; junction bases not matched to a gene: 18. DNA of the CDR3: TGCGCCAGCAGCTTTGCGGGGCTGTTGGTTGCGGGGGGCACCTACAATGAGCAGTTCTTC. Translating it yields CASSFAGLLVAGGTYNEQFF.

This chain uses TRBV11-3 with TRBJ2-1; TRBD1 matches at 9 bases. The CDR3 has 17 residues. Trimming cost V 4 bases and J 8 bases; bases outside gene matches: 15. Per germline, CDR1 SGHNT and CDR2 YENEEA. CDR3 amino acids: CASSSPGLGTGTHEQFF. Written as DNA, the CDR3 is TGTGCCAGCAGCTCCCCCGGTTTAGGGACAGGGACCCATGAGCAGTTCTTC.

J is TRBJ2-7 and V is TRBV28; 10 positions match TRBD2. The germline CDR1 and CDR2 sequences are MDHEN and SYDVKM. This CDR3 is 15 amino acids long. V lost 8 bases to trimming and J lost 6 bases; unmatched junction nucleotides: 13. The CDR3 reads CASWTSGKTPFEQYF. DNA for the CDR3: TGTGCCAGCTGGACTAGCGGTAAAACCCCTTTCGAGCAGTACTTC.

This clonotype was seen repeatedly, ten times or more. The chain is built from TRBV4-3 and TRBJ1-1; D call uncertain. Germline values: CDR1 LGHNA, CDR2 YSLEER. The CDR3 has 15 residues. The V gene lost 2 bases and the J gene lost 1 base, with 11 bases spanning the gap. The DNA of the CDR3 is TGCGCCAGCAGCCAATTTAGGGAGTGGAACACTGAAGCTTTCTTT. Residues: CASSQFREWNTEAFF.

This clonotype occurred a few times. The chain's CDR3 is CSARADRGNEQFF. The DNA of the CDR3 is TGCAGTGCTAGGGCGGATAGGGGCAATGAGCAGTTCTTC. The chain uses TRBV20-1 and TRBJ2-1; tentatively, D is TRBD1 (5 bases). With 3 bases removed from V and 6 bases from J, the gap between germline ends came to 12 bases. CDR3 size: 13 residues. CDR1 and CDR2 (germline): DFQATT, SNEGSKA (reference sequence).

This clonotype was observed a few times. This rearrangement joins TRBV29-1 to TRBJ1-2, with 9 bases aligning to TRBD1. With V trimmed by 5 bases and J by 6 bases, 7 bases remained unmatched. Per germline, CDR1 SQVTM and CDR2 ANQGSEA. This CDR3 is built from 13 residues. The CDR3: CSVPDRGYHGYTF. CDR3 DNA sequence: TGCAGCGTTCCGGACAGGGGTTATCATGGCTACACCTTC. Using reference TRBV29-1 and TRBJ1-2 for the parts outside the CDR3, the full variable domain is SAVISQKPSRDICQRGTSLTIQCQVDSQVTMMFWYRQQPGQSLTLIATANQGSEATYESGFVIDKFPISRPNLTFSTLTVSNMSPEDSSIYLCSVPDRGYHGYTFGSGTRLTVV.

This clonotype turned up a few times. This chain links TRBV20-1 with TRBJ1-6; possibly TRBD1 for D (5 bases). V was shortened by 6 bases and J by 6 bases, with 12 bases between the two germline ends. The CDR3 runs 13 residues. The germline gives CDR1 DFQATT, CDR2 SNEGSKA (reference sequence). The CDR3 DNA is TGCAGTGCCACAGTCAGGGCTAATTCACCCCTCCACTTT. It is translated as CSATVRANSPLHF.

Here the CDR3 DNA reads TGTGCCAGCAGTACTGGGTATCAGCCCCAGCATTTT. Translation: CASSTGYQPQHF. J is TRBJ1-5 and V is TRBV6-2 or TRBV6-3; unclear D gene. The CDR3 totals 12 residues. Germline CDR1 and CDR2: MNHEY and SVGEGT. V lost 5 bases to trimming and J lost 5 bases, with 7 bases between them.

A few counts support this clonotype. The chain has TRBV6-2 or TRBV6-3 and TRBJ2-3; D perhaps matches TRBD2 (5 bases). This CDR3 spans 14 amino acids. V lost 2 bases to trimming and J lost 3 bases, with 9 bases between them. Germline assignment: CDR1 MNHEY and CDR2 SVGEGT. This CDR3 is CASSYLSGTDTQYF. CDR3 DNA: TGTGCCAGCAGTTACCTATCGGGGACAGATACGCAGTATTTT.

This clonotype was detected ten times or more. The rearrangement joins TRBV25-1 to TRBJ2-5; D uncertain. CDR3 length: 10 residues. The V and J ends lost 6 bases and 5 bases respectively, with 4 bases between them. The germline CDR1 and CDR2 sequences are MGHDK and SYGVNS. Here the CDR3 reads CASRQETQYF. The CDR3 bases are TGTGCCAGCAGACAGGAGACCCAGTACTTC.

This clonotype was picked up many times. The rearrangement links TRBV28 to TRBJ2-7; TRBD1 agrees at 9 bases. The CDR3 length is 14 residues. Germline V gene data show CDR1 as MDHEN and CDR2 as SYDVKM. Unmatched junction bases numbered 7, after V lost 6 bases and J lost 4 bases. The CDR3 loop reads CASRETGTGYEQYF. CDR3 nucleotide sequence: TGTGCCAGCAGAGAAACCGGGACAGGGTACGAGCAGTACTTC.

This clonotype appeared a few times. The DNA for the CDR3 is TGTGCCAGCAGCTCCAATTCGGATCTGGGAGAGCAGTACTTC. Protein: CASSSNSDLGEQYF. The chain recombines TRBV27 with TRBJ2-7; the D is unclear. V was trimmed by 6 bases and J by 7 bases, leaving 19 bases between them. CDR1 and CDR2 (germline): MNHEY, SMNVEV (reference sequence). CDR3 length: 14 residues.

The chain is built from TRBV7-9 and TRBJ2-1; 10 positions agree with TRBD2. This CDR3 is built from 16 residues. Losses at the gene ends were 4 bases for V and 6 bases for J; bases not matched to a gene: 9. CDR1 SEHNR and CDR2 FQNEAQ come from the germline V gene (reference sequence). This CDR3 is CASSSPGTSARNEQFF. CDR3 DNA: TGTGCCAGCAGCTCCCCCGGGACTAGCGCCCGCAATGAGCAGTTCTTC.

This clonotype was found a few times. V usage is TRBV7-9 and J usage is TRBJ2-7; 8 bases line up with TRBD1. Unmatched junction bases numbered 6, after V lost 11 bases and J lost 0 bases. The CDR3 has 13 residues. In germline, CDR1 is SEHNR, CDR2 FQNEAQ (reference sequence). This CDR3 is CAGQGASSYEQYF. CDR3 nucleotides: TGTGCCGGCCAGGGGGCTAGCTCCTACGAGCAGTACTTC.

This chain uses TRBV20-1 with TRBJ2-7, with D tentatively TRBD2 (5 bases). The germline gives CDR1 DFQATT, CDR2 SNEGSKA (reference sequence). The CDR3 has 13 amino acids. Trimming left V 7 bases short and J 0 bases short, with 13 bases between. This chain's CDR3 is CSGLRGLSYEQYF. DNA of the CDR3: TGCAGTGGCCTTCGGGGTCTCTCCTACGAGCAGTACTTC.

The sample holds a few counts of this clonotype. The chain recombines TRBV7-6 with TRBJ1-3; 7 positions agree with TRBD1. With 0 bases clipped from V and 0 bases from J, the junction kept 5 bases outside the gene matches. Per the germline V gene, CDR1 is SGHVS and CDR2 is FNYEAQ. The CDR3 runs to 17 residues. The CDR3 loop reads CASSLAGGQTSGNTIYF. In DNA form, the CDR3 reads TGTGCCAGCAGCTTAGCGGGGGGACAGACCTCTGGAAACACCATATATTTT.

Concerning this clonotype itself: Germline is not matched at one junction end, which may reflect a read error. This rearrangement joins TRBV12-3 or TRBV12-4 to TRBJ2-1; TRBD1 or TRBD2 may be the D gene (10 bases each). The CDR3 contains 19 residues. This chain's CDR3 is CARSWDRGLLAGPYNEQFF. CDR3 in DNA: TGTGCCCGCAGTTGGGACAGGGGTTTACTAGCGGGACCGTACAATGAGCAGTTCTTC.